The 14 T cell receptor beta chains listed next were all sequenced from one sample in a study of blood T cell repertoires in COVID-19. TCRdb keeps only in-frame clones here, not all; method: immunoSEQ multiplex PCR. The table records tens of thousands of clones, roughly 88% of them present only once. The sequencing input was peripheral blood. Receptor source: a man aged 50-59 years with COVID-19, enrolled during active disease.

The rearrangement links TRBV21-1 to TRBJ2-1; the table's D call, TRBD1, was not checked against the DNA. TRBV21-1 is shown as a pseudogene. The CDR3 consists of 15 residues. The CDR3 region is CASSNDRGRDNEQFF. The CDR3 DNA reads TGTGCCAGCAGCAACGACAGGGGGCGGGACAATGAGCAGTTCTTC.

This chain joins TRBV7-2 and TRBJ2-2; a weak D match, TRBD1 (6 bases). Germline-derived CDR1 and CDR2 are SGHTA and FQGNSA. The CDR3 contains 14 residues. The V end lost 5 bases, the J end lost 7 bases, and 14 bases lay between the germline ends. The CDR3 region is CASSPHRVFGELFF. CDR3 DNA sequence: TGTGCCAGCAGCCCTCACAGGGTTTTCGGGGAGCTGTTTTTT.

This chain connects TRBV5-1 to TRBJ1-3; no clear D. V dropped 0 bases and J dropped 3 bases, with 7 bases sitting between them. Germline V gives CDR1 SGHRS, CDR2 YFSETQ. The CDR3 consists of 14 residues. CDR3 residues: CASSLEGSGNTIYF. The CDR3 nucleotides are TGCGCCAGCAGCTTGGAAGGGAGTGGAAACACCATATATTTT.

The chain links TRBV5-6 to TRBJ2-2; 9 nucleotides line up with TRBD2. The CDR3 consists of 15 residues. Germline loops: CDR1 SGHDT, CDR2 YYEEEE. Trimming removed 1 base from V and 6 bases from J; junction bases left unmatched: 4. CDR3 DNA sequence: TGTGCCAGCAGCTTGTTCGGACTAGCGTCCGGGGAGCTGTTTTTT. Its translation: CASSLFGLASGELFF.

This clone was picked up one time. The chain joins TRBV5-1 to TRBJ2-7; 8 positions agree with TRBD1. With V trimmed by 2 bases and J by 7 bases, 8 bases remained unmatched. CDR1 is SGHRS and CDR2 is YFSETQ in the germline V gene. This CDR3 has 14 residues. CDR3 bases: TGCGCCAGCAGCTTACGATCCAGGGGGCAAGAGCAGTACTTC. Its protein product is CASSLRSRGQEQYF. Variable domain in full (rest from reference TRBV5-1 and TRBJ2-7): KAGVTQTPRYLIKTRGQQVTLSCSPISGHRSVSWYQQTPGQGLQFLFEYFSETQRNKGNFPGRFSGRQFSNSRSEMNVSTLELGDSALYLCASSLRSRGQEQYFGPGTRLTVT.

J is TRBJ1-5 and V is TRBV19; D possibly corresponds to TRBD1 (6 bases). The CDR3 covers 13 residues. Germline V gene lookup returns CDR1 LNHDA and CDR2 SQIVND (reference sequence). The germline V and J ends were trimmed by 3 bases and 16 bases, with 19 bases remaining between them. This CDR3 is CASSMTETGKTHF. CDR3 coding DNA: TGTGCCAGTAGTATGACGGAAACAGGGAAAACACATTTT.

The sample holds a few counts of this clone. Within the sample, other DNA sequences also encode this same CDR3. CDR3 DNA: TGTGCCAGTAGTATTGGAGGCACCTACTCCTACGAGCAGTACTTC. It translates to CASSIGGTYSYEQYF. V usage is TRBV19 and J usage is TRBJ2-7; a weak D match, TRBD2 (5 bases). The CDR3 has 15 residues. The germline V and J ends were trimmed by 3 bases and 0 bases, with 12 bases remaining between them. Germline-derived CDR1 and CDR2 are LNHDA and SQIVND (reference sequence).

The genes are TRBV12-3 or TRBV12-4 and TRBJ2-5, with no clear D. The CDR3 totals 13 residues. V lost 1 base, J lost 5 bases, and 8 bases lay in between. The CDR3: CASSLGRWETQYF. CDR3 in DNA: TGTGCCAGCAGTTTAGGGCGGTGGGAGACCCAGTACTTC.

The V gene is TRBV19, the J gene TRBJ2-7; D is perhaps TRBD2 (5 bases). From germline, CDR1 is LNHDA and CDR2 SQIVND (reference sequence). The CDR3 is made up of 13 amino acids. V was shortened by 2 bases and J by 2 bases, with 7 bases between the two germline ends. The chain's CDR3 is CASSIQAAYEQYF. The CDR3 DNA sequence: TGTGCCAGTAGTATACAAGCGGCCTACGAGCAGTACTTC.

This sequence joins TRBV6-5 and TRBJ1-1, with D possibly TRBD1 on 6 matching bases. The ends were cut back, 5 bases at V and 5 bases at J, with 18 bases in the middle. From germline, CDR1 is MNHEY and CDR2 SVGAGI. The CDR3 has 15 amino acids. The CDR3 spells CASSPAGGRGTEAFF. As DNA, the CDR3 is TGTGCCAGCAGTCCGGCGGGGGGGCGAGGGACTGAAGCTTTCTTT.

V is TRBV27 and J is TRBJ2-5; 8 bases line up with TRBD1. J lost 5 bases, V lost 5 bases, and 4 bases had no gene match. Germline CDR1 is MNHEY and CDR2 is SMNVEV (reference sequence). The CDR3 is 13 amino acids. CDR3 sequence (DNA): TGTGCCAGCAGTCTTAGACAGGGGGAGACCCAGTACTTC. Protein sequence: CASSLRQGETQYF.

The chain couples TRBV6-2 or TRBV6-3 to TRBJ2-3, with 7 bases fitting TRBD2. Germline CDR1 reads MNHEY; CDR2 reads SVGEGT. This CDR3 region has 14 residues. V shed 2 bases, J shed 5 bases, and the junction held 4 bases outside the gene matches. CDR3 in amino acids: CASSYEVAGDTQYF. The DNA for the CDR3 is TGTGCCAGCAGTTACGAGGTAGCGGGAGATACGCAGTATTTT.

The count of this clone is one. The CDR3 region has the DNA TGCAGCGCTTGGACAGGCGATGTCTCTGGAAACACCATATATTTT. This gives the protein CSAWTGDVSGNTIYF. The chain uses TRBV29-1 and TRBJ1-3; 7 positions match TRBD1. V shed 7 bases, J shed 0 bases, and the junction held 9 bases outside the gene matches. CDR1 and CDR2 from the germline V gene are SQVTM and ANQGSEA. The CDR3 covers 15 residues.

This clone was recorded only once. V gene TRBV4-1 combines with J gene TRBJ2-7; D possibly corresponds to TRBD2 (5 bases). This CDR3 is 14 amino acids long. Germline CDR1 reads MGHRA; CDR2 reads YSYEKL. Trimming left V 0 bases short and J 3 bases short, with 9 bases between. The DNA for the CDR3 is TGCGCCAGCAGCCAAGATGTCGGGGACTACGAGCAGTACTTC. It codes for CASSQDVGDYEQYF.